Below are 23 T cell receptor beta chains sequenced from a single sample in a study of cytotoxic CD8 clonotypes in ibrutinib-treated CLL. Clones were read by immunoSEQ multiplex PCR, and TCRdb kept only the in-frame ones, dropping some. The sample carries under 150,000 clones, approximately 81% recorded once. This specimen was PBMCs, taken after 24 months of ibrutinib treatment. All receptors come from a human donor with chronic lymphocytic leukemia.

This clone was detected only a few times. The rearrangement uses TRBV11-3 and TRBJ2-1; TRBD2 aligns across 8 bases. This CDR3 is built from 13 residues. Per germline, CDR1 SGHNT and CDR2 YENEEA. V lost 7 bases, J lost 10 bases, and 9 bases stayed unmatched. CDR3 region: CASKDPGGPEQFF. CDR3 DNA: TGTGCCAGCAAGGACCCGGGGGGGCCGGAGCAGTTCTTC.

The V gene is TRBV30, the J gene TRBJ2-5; D unclear. V dropped 5 bases and J dropped 5 bases, with 9 bases sitting between them. CDR1 and CDR2 from the germline V gene are GTSNPN and SVGIG (reference sequence). The CDR3 extends over 11 amino acids. The CDR3 loop is CAWQAAETQYF. The CDR3 coding sequence is TGTGCCTGGCAGGCGGCGGAGACCCAGTACTTC.

The chain uses TRBV18 and TRBJ2-2; a possible D gene is TRBD2 (5 bases). CDR1 is KGHSH, CDR2 LQKENI, per germline. The CDR3 spans 16 residues. V lost 0 bases, J lost 0 bases, and 8 bases lay in between. The CDR3 nucleotides are TGTGCCAGCTCACCACCACGGGGAGCGAACACCGGGGAGCTGTTTTTT. Translation gives CASSPPRGANTGELFF.

V is TRBV11-2 and J is TRBJ1-5, with D tentatively TRBD1 (6 bases). The germline V gene encodes CDR1 SGHAT and CDR2 FQNNGV. The CDR3 length is 15 residues. Trimming removed 1 base at V and 7 bases at J, with 14 bases between. In nucleotides, the CDR3 is TGTGCCAGCAGCTTAGGCAGGGGCCTAGGACAGCCCCAGCATTTT. Its protein is CASSLGRGLGQPQHF.

This chain joins TRBV27 and TRBJ1-4; D gene uncertain. V gave up 2 bases and J gave up 7 bases, with 8 bases separating them. Looked up from germline, CDR1 is MNHEY and CDR2 is SMNVEV (reference sequence). CDR3 length equals 13 residues. CDR3 amino acids: CASSLRPGEKLFF. In nucleotides, the CDR3 is TGTGCCAGCAGTTTAAGACCGGGTGAAAAACTGTTTTTT.

A word on this clone: This same CDR3 is encoded by further DNA sequences in the sample. CDR3 sequence reads: CASSLVPSGALNEQFF. The CDR3 DNA reads TGCGCCAGCAGCTTGGTTCCTAGCGGGGCTTTGAATGAGCAGTTCTTC. This sequence joins TRBV5-1 and TRBJ2-1; TRBD2 matches at 9 bases. V lost 0 bases and J lost 7; bases outside the gene matches: 8. The CDR3 runs 16 residues. The germline V gene encodes CDR1 SGHRS and CDR2 YFSETQ.

The V call is TRBV2, the J call TRBJ1-5; 8 nucleotides line up with TRBD1. Germline V CDR1 and CDR2: SNHLY, FYNNEI. The CDR3 has 18 residues. V shed 8 bases, J shed 0 bases, and the junction held 15 bases outside the gene matches. CDR3 sequence: CASRGTGKHPYSNQPQHF. DNA for the CDR3: TGTGCCAGCCGTGGGACAGGAAAGCACCCGTATAGCAATCAGCCCCAGCATTTT.

The gene calls are TRBV5-1 and TRBJ2-7; maybe TRBD2 (6 bases). V was cut by 2 bases and J by 3 bases, with 15 bases left in between. CDR1 is SGHRS and CDR2 is YFSETQ in the germline V gene. The CDR3 is made up of 15 amino acids. DNA for the CDR3: TGCGCCAGCAGCTTCGCTTGGGCCGGGGGCTACGAGCAGTACTTC. It translates to CASSFAWAGGYEQYF.

V gene TRBV27 combines with J gene TRBJ2-5; 10 nucleotides line up with TRBD2. The germline gives CDR1 MNHEY, CDR2 SMNVEV (reference sequence). The CDR3 runs to 16 residues. V lost 2 bases and J lost 5; bases outside the gene matches: 8. Here the CDR3 reads CASSLGTSGVRETQYF. The CDR3 DNA follows: TGTGCCAGCAGTTTAGGTACTAGCGGGGTGCGTGAGACCCAGTACTTC.

The genes are TRBV5-4 and TRBJ1-2; TRBD1 might be the D (5 bases). V lost 4 bases to trimming and J lost 8 bases, with 21 bases between them. The CDR3 sequence is 15 residues long. CDR1 is SGHNT and CDR2 is YYREEE in the germline V gene (reference sequence). This chain's CDR3 is CASSGGTGAAGGYTF. The CDR3 coding sequence is TGTGCCAGCAGCGGAGGGACTGGGGCAGCGGGGGGCTACACCTTC.

The chain recombines TRBV19 with TRBJ2-6; 7 bases fit TRBD1. J gave up 0 bases and V 5 bases, and 7 bases lay outside the gene matches. Germline V gives CDR1 LNHDA, CDR2 SQIVND (reference sequence). The CDR3 extends over 17 amino acids. CDR3 coding DNA: TGTGCCAGTAGTCCAAGACAGGGCTCCTCTGGGGCCAACGTCCTGACTTTC. Encoded protein: CASSPRQGSSGANVLTF.

The rearrangement joins TRBV19 to TRBJ1-5; 9 bases fit TRBD1. Germline V CDR1 and CDR2: LNHDA, SQIVND (reference sequence). V gave up 7 bases and J gave up 6 bases; unmatched junction bases: 19. The CDR3 length is 18 residues. In DNA form, the CDR3 reads TGTGCCAGTACTATCGACAGGGGGTACGCGGGCAATGTTCAGCCCCAGCATTTT. Protein sequence: CASTIDRGYAGNVQPQHF.

The genes are TRBV19 and TRBJ2-7; D possibly corresponds to TRBD2 (6 bases). Trimming left V 3 bases short and J 0 bases short, with 9 bases between. This CDR3 contains 14 residues. CDR1 and CDR2 from the germline V gene are LNHDA and SQIVND (reference sequence). In DNA form, the CDR3 reads TGTGCCAGTAGTATGGGAGGTTTCTCCTACGAGCAGTACTTC. This gives the protein CASSMGGFSYEQYF.

The chain carries TRBV27 and TRBJ2-7; D might be TRBD1 or TRBD2, each matching 5 bases. This CDR3 is 17 amino acids long. Germline-derived CDR1 and CDR2 are MNHEY and SMNVEV (reference sequence). V lost 4 bases and J 0 bases, leaving 19 bases between the germline ends. The CDR3 here is CASSSPQGAPSSYEQYF. The CDR3 nucleotides read TGTGCCAGCAGTTCTCCCCAGGGAGCCCCAAGCTCCTACGAGCAGTACTTC.

V gene TRBV19 combines with J gene TRBJ2-7, with 7 positions matching TRBD1. This CDR3 region has 12 residues. J gave up 9 bases and V 4 bases, and 6 bases lay outside the gene matches. Germline CDR1 LNHDA, CDR2 SQIVND (reference sequence). CDR3 sequence reads: CASSRQGWGQYF. CDR3 sequence (DNA): TGTGCCAGTAGTAGACAGGGTTGGGGGCAGTACTTC.

The genes are TRBV5-6 and TRBJ2-7; D is possibly TRBD1 (6 bases). The CDR3 sequence is 14 residues long. V was pared by 2 bases and J by 4 bases, with 13 bases between. Germline V gene data show CDR1 as SGHDT and CDR2 as YYEEEE. The CDR3 coding sequence is TGTGCCAGCAGCTTTGAGGGGGATCCTTACGAGCAGTACTTC. It specifies CASSFEGDPYEQYF.

V gene TRBV19 combines with J gene TRBJ2-5; D is unresolved. Germline V gene lookup returns CDR1 LNHDA and CDR2 SQIVND (reference sequence). This CDR3 region has 14 residues. V lost 6 bases to trimming and J lost 1 base, with 12 bases between them. CDR3 coding DNA: TGTGCCAGTAGCTCCGCCAGTATCCAAGAGACCCAGTACTTC. Protein sequence: CASSSASIQETQYF.

This sequence joins TRBV6-6 and TRBJ1-1, with unresolved D. Trimming removed 1 base at V and 7 bases at J, with 16 bases between. Germline assignment: CDR1 MNHNY and CDR2 SVGAGI (reference sequence). The CDR3 runs to 15 residues. The CDR3 nucleotides are TGTGCCAGCAGTTACTTCGTGACGGTGTGGAGTGAAGCTTTCTTT. Its translation is CASSYFVTVWSEAFF.

The rearrangement uses TRBV30 and TRBJ1-4; no clear D. V lost 2 bases and J 7 bases, leaving 11 bases between the germline ends. Germline CDR1 GTSNPN, CDR2 SVGIG (reference sequence). This CDR3 region has 13 residues. CDR3 sequence (DNA): TGTGCCTGGAGTCGGACCCTTAGTGAAAAACTGTTTTTT. It specifies CAWSRTLSEKLFF.

The chain is built from TRBV29-1 and TRBJ1-1; 7 bases align to TRBD1. The CDR3 totals 12 residues. V was clipped by 7 bases and J by 6 bases; unmatched bases: 8. Germline CDR1 SQVTM, CDR2 ANQGSEA. Here the CDR3 reads CSANDRAAEAFF. CDR3 coding DNA: TGCAGCGCTAATGACAGGGCGGCTGAAGCTTTCTTT.

V and J are TRBV7-3 and TRBJ2-3; no reliable D call. CDR1 and CDR2 (germline): SGHTA, FQGTGA. The germline V and J ends were trimmed by 3 bases and 0 bases, with 7 bases remaining between them. CDR3 length: 14 residues. The CDR3 here is CASSFRASTDTQYF. The DNA for the CDR3 is TGTGCCAGCAGCTTCCGCGCTAGCACAGATACGCAGTATTTT. Full variable domain (remainder filled in from reference TRBV7-3 and TRBJ2-3): GAGVSQTPSNKVTEKGKYVELRCDPISGHTALYWYRQSLGQGPEFLIYFQGTGAADDSGLPNDRFFAVRPEGSVSTLKIQRTERGDSAVYLCASSFRASTDTQYFGPGTRLTVL.

The V and J genes are TRBV28 and TRBJ2-7; D gene ambiguous. The V and J ends lost 6 bases and 2 bases respectively, with 8 bases between them. Germline V gives CDR1 MDHEN, CDR2 SYDVKM. The CDR3 runs 12 residues. This CDR3 reads CASRPHTYEQYF. In nucleotides, the CDR3 is TGTGCCAGCAGGCCCCATACCTACGAGCAGTACTTC.

V is TRBV10-3 and J is TRBJ1-5; D gene ambiguous. CDR1 ENHRY and CDR2 SYGVKD come from the germline V gene. The V gene lost 0 bases and the J gene lost 2 bases, with 8 bases spanning the gap. This CDR3 is 15 amino acids long. CDR3 in amino acids: CAISESGMGNQPQHF. For the CDR3, the DNA is TGTGCCATCAGTGAGTCGGGGATGGGCAATCAGCCCCAGCATTTT.